The text below deals with one T cell receptor (beta chain). These data come from a study of tumor-infiltrating lymphocytes in primary liver carcinoma. Whole-study context: Patients included men and women of 30 to 69 years. Tumor lesions were T1-T3 N0M0 and spanned about 4.2 to 11 cm.

This CDR3 contains 15 residues. Germline lookup yields CDR1 MNHNS and CDR2 SASEGT. J gave up 5 bases and V 3 bases, and 9 bases lay outside the gene matches. cDNA specific to TCR beta was made from around 530 ng of total RNA, with a constant-region primer employed for priming. Libraries of TCR beta came from three nested multiplex PCR rounds with slightly modified ARM-PCR. Two initial PCR rounds of about 10 cycles each paired TRBV1-TRBV30 forward primers with a C-beta reverse primer. TCRdb redid the calling of the multiplex PCR reads with MiXCR, one entry per CDR3 protein. The repertoire holds 250,000 to 350,000 distinct CDR3 sequences, with roughly 60% as singletons. Blood RNA was derived from unsorted whole blood, and germline DNA was extracted too.

Sequenced material: peripheral blood. This sequence was found in a woman aged 25 to 39 with primary liver carcinoma and hepatitis B virus infection. The genes are TRBV6-1 and TRBJ1-1; 7 nucleotides agree with TRBD1. The CDR3 is CASSDSSTGETEAFF. The CDR3 region has the DNA TGTGCCAGCAGTGATAGTAGTACAGGGGAAACTGAAGCTTTCTTT.